Listed here is a single TCR beta chain. As yet, its antigen is unknown. One junction end does not reproduce the germline sequence, and a read error may be involved. The data were obtained in a study of tumor and adjacent non-tumor tissue in lung cancer. Study information: Patients comprised about a dozen adenocarcinoma, a couple of squamous cell carcinoma and 1 small cell lung cancer.

Three rounds of nested PCR, following a modified ARM-PCR protocol, produced the TCRbeta library. Using its own MiXCR run on the multiplex PCR reads, TCRdb lists one record per CDR3 protein. Altogether 200,000 to 250,000 distinct CDR3 sequences are present, 60% to 75% being singletons, with the ten largest covering approximately 26%. RNA was extracted from bulk tissue without any cell sorting. Findings of the study overall: Tumor tissue had significantly higher TCR diversity than normal lung. Tumor TCR diversity, when higher, was linked to shorter survival. Normal lung showed higher cumulative top 100 clone frequency than tumor.

This CDR3 is built from 13 residues. Germline V lookup: CDR1 SGHNT, CDR2 YYREEE (reference sequence). The TCR was taken from a man aged 60-69 years with non-small cell lung cancer. Sequenced material: lung tumor tissue. V is TRBV5-4 and J is TRBJ2-7; D is perhaps TRBD2 (6 bases). DNA for the CDR3: TGTGCCAACAGCTTGGAGGGTCTGGGCGAGCAGTACTTC. The encoded protein is CANSLEGLGEQYF.